This TCR beta chain originates from a study of blood T cell repertoires in COVID-19. Overall study: Donors in the United States, Italy and Spain gave samples during acute or convalescent COVID-19. T cells, B-cell-depleted T cells, or PBMCs provided the cDNA or gDNA that served as material.

Across about two dozen US areas, participants ranged in age from 18 to 89 years. Clinical history as reported by participants underpinned cohort assignment. This CDR3 contains 12 residues. Germline CDR1 reads DFQATT; CDR2 reads SNEGSKA (reference sequence). Trimming stripped 3 bases from V and 7 bases from J, with 12 bases between. Sequencing was performed with immunoSEQ multiplex PCR; in TCRdb, only in-frame clones are kept and a portion is missing. The sample records about 160,000 clones, 65% to 85% being singletons. Specimen: PBMCs or T cells enriched from blood (not recorded which). This TCR was sampled from a woman aged 40 to 55 with acute COVID-19. J is TRBJ1-2 and V is TRBV20-1, with D perhaps matching TRBD1 (5 bases). CDR3 region: CSASIRAGGYTF. The CDR3 DNA sequence: TGCAGTGCTAGTATCAGGGCCGGTGGCTACACCTTC.